The source of this T cell receptor (beta chain) is a study of blood T cell repertoires in COVID-19. Across the whole study: The origin of the acute and convalescent COVID-19 samples was the United States, Italy and Spain. From T cells, B-cell-depleted T cells, or PBMCs came the material, which was cDNA or gDNA.

Germline V gene lookup returns CDR1 MDHEN and CDR2 SYDVKM. The CDR3 is made up of 11 amino acids. Between the trimmed V and J ends, which lost 7 bases and 8 bases, there was a span of 11 bases. How the authors handled the data: Cell counts per sample came from amplifying reference gene primers. Assay used: immunoSEQ multiplex PCR; TCRdb lists only in-frame clones, some missing. The V and J calls and clone size come from that table; D and trimming were worked out from the DNA. Among tens of thousands of clones listed, approximately 89% were seen once. This receptor was obtained from a man between 50 and 59 years old with acute or convalescent COVID-19. The chain carries TRBV28 and TRBJ1-1; tentatively, D is TRBD1 (6 bases). Sample: peripheral blood. CDR3: CASISQGEAFF. CDR3 nucleotides: TGTGCCAGCATTTCACAGGGCGAAGCTTTCTTT.